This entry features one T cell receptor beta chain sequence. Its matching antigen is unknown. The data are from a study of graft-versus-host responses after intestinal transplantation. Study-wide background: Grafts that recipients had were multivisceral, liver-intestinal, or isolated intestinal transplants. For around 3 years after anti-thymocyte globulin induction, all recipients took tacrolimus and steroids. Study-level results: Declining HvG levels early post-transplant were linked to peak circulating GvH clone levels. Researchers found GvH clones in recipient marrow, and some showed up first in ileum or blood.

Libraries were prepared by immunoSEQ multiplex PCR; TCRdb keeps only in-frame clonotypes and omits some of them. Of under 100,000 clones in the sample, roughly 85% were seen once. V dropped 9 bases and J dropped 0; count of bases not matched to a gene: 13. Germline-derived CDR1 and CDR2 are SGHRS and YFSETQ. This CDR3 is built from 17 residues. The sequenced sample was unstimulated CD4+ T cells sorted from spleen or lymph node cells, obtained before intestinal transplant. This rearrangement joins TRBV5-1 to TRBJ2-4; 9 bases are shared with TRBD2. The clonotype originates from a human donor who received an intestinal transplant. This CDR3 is CATGTSWLALAKNIQYF. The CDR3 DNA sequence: TGCGCCACCGGGACTAGCTGGCTGGCTTTAGCCAAAAACATTCAGTACTTC.